The 21 T cell receptor beta chains listed next were all sequenced from one sample in a study of CD4+ T cells in melanoma. Profiling relied on immunoSEQ multiplex PCR, and the TCRdb table lists in-frame clones only, not all of them. This sample yields about 13,000 clones, of which 70% to 80% are seen a single time; approximately 15% belongs to the top ten. Source material: cells from a culture (not recorded whether cultured in vitro). Receptors were obtained from a human donor with melanoma.

The genes are TRBV6-1 and TRBJ1-2; no firm D call. This CDR3 region has 13 residues. The V end was cut by 3 bases, the J end by 4 bases, with 9 bases between. Germline values: CDR1 MNHNS, CDR2 SASEGT. The CDR3: CASSDSGRYGYTF. The CDR3 DNA sequence: TGTGCCAGCAGTGATTCGGGCCGCTATGGCTACACCTTC.

This sequence joins TRBV7-3 and TRBJ2-7, with D unresolved. Germline values: CDR1 SGHTA, CDR2 FQGTGA. This CDR3 has 13 amino acids. Trimming took off 2 bases at V and 1 base at J, with 6 bases between the two ends. The CDR3 DNA is TGTGCCAGCAGCTTAGCCCATTCCTACGAGCAGTACTTC. Amino acid sequence: CASSLAHSYEQYF.

The rearrangement links TRBV18 to TRBJ2-2; D is undetermined. Germline V gene sequence: CDR1 KGHSH, CDR2 LQKENI. The CDR3 loop spans 14 amino acids. Trimming took off 3 bases at V and 1 base at J, with 6 bases between the two ends. CDR3 nucleotide sequence: TGTGCCAGCTCACCGGACGGGAACACCGGGGAGCTGTTTTTT. This translates into CASSPDGNTGELFF.

The chain couples TRBV30 to TRBJ2-2, with D hard to call. Looked up from germline, CDR1 is GTSNPN and CDR2 is SVGIG (reference sequence). This CDR3 is 11 amino acids long. Trimming removed 4 bases from V and 4 bases from J, with 4 bases in between. The CDR3 sequence: CAWKGTGELFF. The CDR3 nucleotides read TGTGCCTGGAAGGGCACCGGGGAGCTGTTTTTT.

The chain carries TRBV5-1 and TRBJ2-1; D is undetermined. V lost 4 bases to trimming and J lost 0 bases, with 11 bases between them. The CDR3 extends over 15 amino acids. Germline V gene lookup returns CDR1 SGHRS and CDR2 YFSETQ. The CDR3: CASSVTDNSYNEQFF. Written as DNA, the CDR3 is TGCGCCAGCAGCGTGACCGATAACTCCTACAATGAGCAGTTCTTC.

The chain joins TRBV29-1 to TRBJ1-6; possibly TRBD1 for D (6 bases). Germline V gene lookup returns CDR1 SQVTM and CDR2 ANQGSEA. The CDR3 runs to 14 residues. The V end lost 4 bases, the J end lost 7 bases, and 14 bases lay between the germline ends. The CDR3 nucleotides read TGCAGCGTTGGGCTCGGGGGGCACAATTCACCCCTCCACTTT. Protein: CSVGLGGHNSPLHF.

The V gene is TRBV6-1, the J gene TRBJ1-3, with a weak D call TRBD1 (5 bases). Germline V gene data show CDR1 as MNHNS and CDR2 as SASEGT. CDR3 length: 14 amino acids. V dropped 7 bases and J dropped 0 bases, with 10 bases sitting between them. CDR3 sequence: CASTSGGSGNTIYF. The CDR3 DNA reads TGTGCCAGCACCTCTGGGGGCTCTGGAAACACCATATATTTT.

This clone was seen just once. The J gene is TRBJ2-3, the V gene TRBV5-4; 7 nucleotides align to TRBD2. J was trimmed by 4 bases and V by 6 bases; bases with no gene match: 17. This CDR3 has 17 amino acids. The germline CDR1 and CDR2 sequences are SGHNT and YYREEE (reference sequence). This chain's CDR3 is CASTMNRGGRVADTQYF. In DNA, the CDR3 is TGTGCCAGCACCATGAACCGGGGAGGGAGGGTAGCAGATACGCAGTATTTT.

The chain joins TRBV5-6 to TRBJ1-6; 7 bases map to TRBD1. The V gene's germline CDR1 is SGHDT and CDR2 YYEEEE. V dropped 4 bases and J dropped 11; count of bases not matched to a gene: 18. This CDR3 spans 17 amino acids. The CDR3 sequence: CASSGETGQHFDAPLHF. CDR3 sequence (DNA): TGTGCCAGCAGCGGTGAGACAGGGCAACATTTCGACGCACCCCTCCACTTT.

This rearrangement joins TRBV30 to TRBJ1-6; D unresolved. V lost 6 bases to trimming and J lost 9 bases, with 12 bases between them. The CDR3 has 12 residues. CDR1 is GTSNPN, CDR2 SVGIG, per germline (reference sequence). The CDR3 region has the DNA TGTGCCTGCCGTCCCCCATCTTCACCCCTCCACTTT. It yields the protein CACRPPSSPLHF.

This clone was recorded only once. The chain joins TRBV4-1 to TRBJ2-2; no clear D. The germline V gene encodes CDR1 MGHRA and CDR2 YSYEKL. Deletions cut 0 bases from V and 5 bases from J, with 10 bases between. The CDR3 contains 15 residues. The DNA for the CDR3 is TGCGCCAGCAGCCAAGATTGGGTTCCGACCGGGGAGCTGTTTTTT. Encoded protein: CASSQDWVPTGELFF.

The chain links TRBV5-5 to TRBJ1-5, with D possibly matching TRBD1 (6 bases). The germline V gene encodes CDR1 SGHKS and CDR2 YYEKEE (reference sequence). The CDR3 sequence is 15 residues long. V dropped 3 bases and J dropped 7 bases, with 17 bases sitting between them. The CDR3 sequence: CASSSTQGTLQPQHF. CDR3 nucleotides: TGTGCCAGCAGCTCAACACAGGGCACGTTACAGCCCCAGCATTTT.

The J gene is TRBJ2-7, the V gene TRBV18; D remains ambiguous. Trimming pared 3 bases from V and 3 bases from J, leaving 12 bases between. CDR1 and CDR2 from the germline V gene are KGHSH and LQKENI. CDR3 length: 14 amino acids. In DNA form, the CDR3 reads TGTGCCAGCTCACCCCTCGATAAGGGCTACGAGCAGTACTTC. Protein product: CASSPLDKGYEQYF.

The chain employs TRBV6-1 and TRBJ2-2; TRBD1 might be the D (6 bases). V was cut by 7 bases and J by 0 bases, with 12 bases left in between. CDR3 length: 15 amino acids. CDR1 and CDR2 (germline): MNHNS, SASEGT. The CDR3 sequence is CASTRTAANTGELFF. The CDR3 coding sequence is TGTGCCAGCACGCGGACAGCCGCGAACACCGGGGAGCTGTTTTTT.

V is TRBV5-1 and J is TRBJ2-5, with D possibly being TRBD1 or TRBD2 (5 bases each). The CDR3 has 15 residues. Germline V gene lookup returns CDR1 SGHRS and CDR2 YFSETQ. Trimming cost V 3 bases and J 2 bases, with 14 bases left between them. This chain's CDR3 is CASSSFPGPQETQYF. For the CDR3, the DNA is TGCGCCAGCAGCTCATTCCCGGGACCTCAAGAGACCCAGTACTTC.

The V call is TRBV5-1, the J call TRBJ1-1; no definite D call. The length of the CDR3 is 16 residues. The ends were cut back, 4 bases at V and 1 base at J, with 17 bases in the middle. Germline values: CDR1 SGHRS, CDR2 YFSETQ. The chain's CDR3 is CASSQGQAGTNTEAFF. In DNA, the CDR3 is TGCGCCAGCAGCCAAGGCCAGGCAGGAACGAACACTGAAGCTTTCTTT.

V usage is TRBV7-3 and J usage is TRBJ1-1, with D possibly TRBD1 on 6 matching bases. This CDR3 is 13 amino acids long. V was shortened by 4 bases and J by 4 bases, with 10 bases between the two germline ends. CDR1 SGHTA and CDR2 FQGTGA come from the germline V gene. CDR3 in DNA: TGTGCCAGCAGCTACAGGGCGGGCACTGAAGCTTTCTTT. It codes for CASSYRAGTEAFF.

The chain has TRBV18 and TRBJ2-7; 9 bases match TRBD1. V shed 3 bases, J shed 6 bases, and the junction held 9 bases outside the gene matches. CDR3 size: 15 residues. CDR1 is KGHSH and CDR2 is LQKENI in the germline V gene. DNA for the CDR3: TGTGCCAGCTCACCTTCGGACAGGGGAATTTCCGAGCAGTACTTC. Encoded protein: CASSPSDRGISEQYF.

This chain uses TRBV5-1 with TRBJ1-6; TRBD1 is a possible D gene (5 bases). CDR3 length equals 15 residues. V dropped 5 bases and J dropped 7 bases, with 16 bases sitting between them. Per the germline V gene, CDR1 is SGHRS and CDR2 is YFSETQ. CDR3 DNA: TGCGCCAGCAGTGTAAGGGGATTGGGGAATTCACCCCTCCACTTT. Its translation: CASSVRGLGNSPLHF.

This clone was detected a few times. CDR3 loop: CASSLRDTQYF. The CDR3 region has the DNA TGTGCCAGCAGCCTGAGGGATACGCAGTATTTT. V usage is TRBV11-2 and J usage is TRBJ2-3; D remains ambiguous. V lost 5 bases to trimming and J lost 6 bases, with 6 bases between them. Germline CDR1 and CDR2: SGHAT and FQNNGV. This CDR3 has 11 residues.

The genes are TRBV18 and TRBJ1-1; TRBD1 might be the D (5 bases). Trimming stripped 3 bases from V and 8 bases from J, with 13 bases between. Per the germline V gene, CDR1 is KGHSH and CDR2 is LQKENI. The CDR3 has 13 residues. In DNA form, the CDR3 reads TGTGCCAGCTCACCGGGTACGGGGCAAGAAGCTTTCTTT. Protein sequence: CASSPGTGQEAFF.